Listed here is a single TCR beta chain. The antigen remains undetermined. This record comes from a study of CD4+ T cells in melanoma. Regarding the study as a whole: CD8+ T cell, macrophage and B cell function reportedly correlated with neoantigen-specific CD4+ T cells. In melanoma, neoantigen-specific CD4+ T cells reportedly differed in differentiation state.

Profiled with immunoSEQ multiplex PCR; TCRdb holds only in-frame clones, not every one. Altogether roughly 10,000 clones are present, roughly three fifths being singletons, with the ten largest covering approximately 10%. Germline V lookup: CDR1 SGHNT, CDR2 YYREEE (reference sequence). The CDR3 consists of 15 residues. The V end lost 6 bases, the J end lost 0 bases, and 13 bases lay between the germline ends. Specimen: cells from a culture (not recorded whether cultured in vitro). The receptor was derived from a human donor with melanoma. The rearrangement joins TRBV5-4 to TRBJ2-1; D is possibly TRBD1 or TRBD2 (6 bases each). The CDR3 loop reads CASNLGGFSYNEQFF. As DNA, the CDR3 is TGTGCCAGCAATTTGGGGGGCTTCTCCTACAATGAGCAGTTCTTC.